The 24 T cell receptor beta chains below were found in one sample sequenced in a study of blood T cell repertoires in COVID-19. Sequencing used immunoSEQ multiplex PCR; TCRdb keeps in-frame clones, though not all of them. The table includes 55,000 to 70,000 clones, around 83% detected once. The sequenced sample consisted of peripheral blood. The receptors come from an elderly woman with acute or convalescent COVID-19.

The V call is TRBV27, the J call TRBJ2-5; 9 bases match TRBD1. Germline loops: CDR1 MNHEY, CDR2 SMNVEV (reference sequence). J was trimmed by 7 bases and V by 6 bases; bases with no gene match: 9. This CDR3 is built from 14 residues. The CDR3 DNA reads as TGTGCCAGCAGAACGACAGGGGGGTTGAGGACCCAGTACTTC. Protein: CASRTTGGLRTQYF.

This chain connects TRBV6-5 to TRBJ1-1, with TRBD1 as a possible D gene (5 bases). Per germline, CDR1 MNHEY and CDR2 SVGAGI. Between the trimmed V and J ends, which lost 7 bases and 2 bases, there was a span of 11 bases. The CDR3 extends over 13 amino acids. CDR3 coding DNA: TGTGCCAGCAATCAGGGTGCAAACACTGAAGCTTTCTTT. Protein sequence: CASNQGANTEAFF.

The chain recombines TRBV19 with TRBJ1-2; no clear D gene. Trimming removed 1 base at V and 0 bases at J, with 6 bases between. The germline CDR1 and CDR2 sequences are LNHDA and SQIVND (reference sequence). This CDR3 has 14 residues. This CDR3 reads CASSIATANYGYTF. The CDR3 DNA sequence: TGTGCCAGTAGTATAGCCACAGCTAACTATGGCTACACCTTC.

This clone was observed a handful of times. The CDR3 region is CASSLGPEYEQYF. The CDR3 nucleotides are TGTGCCAGCAGCTTAGGTCCGGAGTACGAGCAGTACTTC. The rearrangement links TRBV7-3 to TRBJ2-7; no reliable D call. The CDR3 is 13 residues long. Germline lookup yields CDR1 SGHTA and CDR2 FQGTGA. The germline V and J ends were trimmed by 2 bases and 4 bases, with 9 bases remaining between them.

This chain uses TRBV6-6 with TRBJ1-5; 7 bases line up with TRBD1. The CDR3 runs to 15 residues. Trimming took 6 bases from V and 6 from J; bases not matched to a gene: 11. The germline CDR1 and CDR2 sequences are MNHNY and SVGAGI (reference sequence). CDR3 sequence: CASRTTGAGIQPQHF. CDR3 coding DNA: TGTGCCAGCAGAACCACAGGGGCGGGTATTCAGCCCCAGCATTTT.

The chain joins TRBV6-5 to TRBJ1-2, with TRBD1 identical over 9 bases. J lost 6 bases, V lost 8 bases, and 7 bases had no gene match. The CDR3 has 13 residues. Germline assignment: CDR1 MNHEY and CDR2 SVGAGI. The CDR3 here is CASAGTGIDGYTF. CDR3 nucleotides: TGTGCCAGCGCCGGGACAGGGATCGATGGCTACACCTTC.

The chain uses TRBV6-1 and TRBJ2-7; D may be TRBD2 (5 bases). Per the germline V gene, CDR1 is MNHNS and CDR2 is SASEGT. Trimming pared 2 bases from V and 4 bases from J, leaving 9 bases between. This CDR3 contains 13 residues. The CDR3 DNA reads TGTGCCAGCAGTGAATCCGGACTTTACGAGCAGTACTTC. Protein sequence: CASSESGLYEQYF.

CDR3 in DNA: TGCGCCAGCAGCTCGGGGGGACTAGCGTTTACAGATACGCAGTATTTT. Its translation is CASSSGGLAFTDTQYF. The chain employs TRBV5-1 and TRBJ2-3; 10 positions match TRBD2. Per germline, CDR1 SGHRS and CDR2 YFSETQ. CDR3 length: 16 amino acids. J was trimmed by 3 bases and V by 3 bases; bases with no gene match: 7. Full variable domain (remainder filled in from reference TRBV5-1 and TRBJ2-3): KAGVTQTPRYLIKTRGQQVTLSCSPISGHRSVSWYQQTPGQGLQFLFEYFSETQRNKGNFPGRFSGRQFSNSRSEMNVSTLELGDSALYLCASSSGGLAFTDTQYFGPGTRLTVL.

The chain employs TRBV6-5 and TRBJ1-2; 10 nucleotides agree with TRBD1. Germline lookup yields CDR1 MNHEY and CDR2 SVGAGI. V lost 5 bases, J lost 2 bases, and 2 bases stayed unmatched. This CDR3 is built from 14 residues. CDR3: CASSTGQGNYGYTF. The CDR3 region has the DNA TGTGCCAGCAGTACGGGACAGGGGAACTATGGCTACACCTTC.

The chain recombines TRBV20-1 with TRBJ1-1; D is perhaps TRBD1 (5 bases). The CDR3 contains 11 residues. Trimming took 3 bases from V and 10 from J, leaving 12 bases between them. Germline assignment: CDR1 DFQATT and CDR2 SNEGSKA (reference sequence). The CDR3 DNA follows: TGCAGTGCTAGTGGTTCAAGGGGAGCTTTCTTT. This gives the protein CSASGSRGAFF.

J is TRBJ2-3 and V is TRBV9, with 11 nucleotides matching TRBD2. The CDR3 spans 15 residues. Germline V CDR1 and CDR2: SGDLS, YYNGEE. V gave up 4 bases and J gave up 2 bases; unmatched junction bases: 3. This chain's CDR3 is CASSLAGGNTDTQYF. CDR3 sequence (DNA): TGTGCCAGCAGCCTAGCGGGGGGAAACACAGATACGCAGTATTTT.

This clone was recorded once. The chain combines TRBV13 with TRBJ1-1; D might be TRBD1 (6 bases). This CDR3 comprises 14 residues. Trimming took off 2 bases at V and 12 bases at J, with 19 bases between the two ends. Germline CDR1 reads PRHDT; CDR2 reads FYEKMQ (reference sequence). The CDR3 protein is CASSLTGHVLETFF. The DNA of the CDR3 is TGTGCCAGCAGCTTAACGGGACACGTATTGGAAACTTTCTTT. Full variable domain (remainder filled in from reference TRBV13 and TRBJ1-1): AAGVIQSPRHLIKEKRETATLKCYPIPRHDTVYWYQQGPGQDPQFLISFYEKMQSDKGSIPDRFSAQQFSDYHSELNMSSLELGDSALYFCASSLTGHVLETFFGQGTRLTVV.

This rearrangement joins TRBV18 to TRBJ1-4, with 12 bases matching TRBD1. CDR1 and CDR2 from the germline V gene are KGHSH and LQKENI. V shed 1 base and J 8 bases; nucleotides not matched to a gene: 8. The CDR3 length is 17 residues. Here the CDR3 DNA reads TGTGCCAGCTCACCACAAGGGACAGGGGGCTCGGGGGAAAAACTGTTTTTT. It codes for CASSPQGTGGSGEKLFF. The full variable domain, its missing parts supplied by reference TRBV18 and TRBJ1-4, is NAGVMQNPRHLVRRRGQEARLRCSPMKGHSHVYWYRQLPEEGLKFMVYLQKENIIDESGMPKERFSAEFPKEGPSILRIQQVVRGDSAAYFCASSPQGTGGSGEKLFFGSGTQLSVL.

This clone was picked up one time. This chain links TRBV27 with TRBJ1-5, with 7 bases that match TRBD1. V gave up 3 bases and J gave up 0 bases; unmatched junction bases: 2. In germline, CDR1 is MNHEY, CDR2 SMNVEV (reference sequence). The CDR3 runs 15 residues. The CDR3 nucleotides are TGTGCCAGCAGTTTTGACAGGGCTAGCAATCAGCCCCAGCATTTT. Amino acid sequence: CASSFDRASNQPQHF.

This chain links TRBV18 with TRBJ1-3; maybe TRBD1 (6 bases). Trimming removed 2 bases at V and 1 base at J, with 12 bases between. CDR3 length: 16 amino acids. The V gene's germline CDR1 is KGHSH and CDR2 LQKENI. The CDR3, as DNA: TGTGCCAGCTCACCAACCCTCGGACAGTCTGGAAACACCATATATTTT. This translates into CASSPTLGQSGNTIYF.

This clone was recorded once. The chain joins TRBV5-1 to TRBJ1-6, with 9 bases lining up with TRBD1. The CDR3 extends over 13 amino acids. Trimming cost V 7 bases and J 10 bases; bases outside gene matches: 6. Germline V CDR1 and CDR2: SGHRS, YFSETQ. Here the CDR3 reads CASRDRDSSPLHF. CDR3 bases: TGCGCCAGCCGGGACAGGGATTCATCACCCCTCCACTTT.

The chain employs TRBV11-1 and TRBJ2-2; TRBD2 aligns across 8 bases. The V gene end was trimmed by 5 bases and the J gene end by 4 bases; junction bases not matched to a gene: 3. Germline CDR1 reads SGHAT; CDR2 reads FQDESV (reference sequence). The CDR3 spans 14 residues. CDR3 loop: CASSQRGGTGELFF. The CDR3 DNA follows: TGTGCCAGCAGCCAACGGGGGGGCACCGGGGAGCTGTTTTTT.

The gene calls are TRBV20-1 and TRBJ2-5, with TRBD2 identical over 16 bases. The J segment lost 3 bases and the V segment lost 3 bases, leaving 1 base of the junction unmatched. CDR3 length: 15 residues. The germline V gene has CDR1 DFQATT and CDR2 SNEGSKA (reference sequence). CDR3 sequence (DNA): TGCAGTGCTAGTGGGACTAGCGGGGGGGAAGAGACCCAGTACTTC. Translating it yields CSASGTSGGEETQYF.

This clone was found a few times. The V and J genes are TRBV14 and TRBJ1-1; D possibly corresponds to TRBD1 (5 bases). Germline V gene lookup returns CDR1 SGHDN and CDR2 FVKESK. The CDR3 contains 13 residues. V lost 2 bases, J lost 6 bases, and 10 bases lay in between. For the CDR3, the DNA is TGTGCCAGCAGCCAATGGGGGGATGCTGAAGCTTTCTTT. Translating it yields CASSQWGDAEAFF.

J is TRBJ1-5 and V is TRBV19, with 7 bases aligning to TRBD1. Per germline, CDR1 LNHDA and CDR2 SQIVND (reference sequence). The CDR3 sequence is 14 residues long. The V gene end was trimmed by 5 bases and the J gene end by 4 bases; junction bases not matched to a gene: 5. CDR3 protein: CASSLGDRNQPQHF. As DNA, the CDR3 is TGTGCCAGTAGTTTAGGGGACAGAAATCAGCCCCAGCATTTT.

The V and J genes are TRBV19 and TRBJ2-7; D is unresolved. There are 13 residues in the CDR3. Trimming cost V 3 bases and J 4 bases, with 10 bases left between them. Looked up from germline, CDR1 is LNHDA and CDR2 is SQIVND (reference sequence). The CDR3 region is CASSINLGYEQYF. DNA for the CDR3: TGTGCCAGTAGTATCAATCTCGGGTACGAGCAGTACTTC.

The chain employs TRBV4-2 and TRBJ1-6, with D maybe TRBD1 (5 bases). V dropped 1 base and J dropped 4 bases, with 14 bases sitting between them. This CDR3 is built from 17 residues. CDR1 LGHNA and CDR2 YNFKEQ come from the germline V gene. The CDR3 loop is CASSQVFGRVYNSPLHF. As DNA, the CDR3 is TGTGCCAGCAGCCAAGTATTTGGCAGGGTATATAATTCACCCCTCCACTTT.

This sequence joins TRBV11-2 and TRBJ1-6; 11 bases are shared with TRBD1. This CDR3 region has 15 residues. Germline V gene lookup returns CDR1 SGHAT and CDR2 FQNNGV. V gave up 1 base and J gave up 9 bases; unmatched junction bases: 2. CDR3: CASSLGGTGGSPLHF. CDR3 in DNA: TGTGCCAGCAGCTTAGGTGGGACAGGGGGTTCACCCCTCCACTTT.

The chain uses TRBV6-5 and TRBJ1-2; a possible D gene is TRBD1 (6 bases). The V gene's germline CDR1 is MNHEY and CDR2 SVGAGI. The CDR3 has 15 residues. V shed 0 bases and J shed 4 bases, with 12 bases lying between them. The CDR3 protein is CASSYSTGGPYGYTF. The CDR3 DNA follows: TGTGCCAGCAGTTACTCGACCGGGGGGCCCTATGGCTACACCTTC.